This T cell receptor beta chain was identified in a study of PD-1 blockade in classical Hodgkin lymphoma. No patient escaped relapse after autologous stem cell transplantation, and brentuximab vedotin exposure varied. Using immunoSEQ multiplex PCR, the repertoire was profiled, and TCRdb retains in-frame clones only, with some absent. The table records some 30,000 clones, about 76% of them present only once. About this clone itself: Its specificity is unknown.

General study points: Anyone who began nivolumab under 1 year after ASCT was excluded. Those achieving complete response showed baseline diversity like newly diagnosed patients.

This CDR3 comprises 14 residues. The V gene's germline CDR1 is SEHNR and CDR2 FQNEAQ (reference sequence). The ends were cut back, 5 bases at V and 6 bases at J, with 11 bases in the middle. The genes are TRBV7-9 and TRBJ1-6, with D maybe TRBD1 (5 bases). The specimen was peripheral blood mononuclear cells (PBMCs), collected before the second cycle of nivolumab. This TCR was sampled from a human donor with classical Hodgkin lymphoma. CDR3: CASSPQGTNSPLHF. The CDR3, as DNA: TGTGCCAGCAGCCCGCAGGGAACTAATTCACCCCTCCACTTT. Looking up the rest from reference TRBV7-9 and TRBJ1-6 gives the full variable domain: DTGVSQNPRHKITKRGQNVTFRCDPISEHNRLYWYRQTLGQGPEFLTYFQNEAQLEKSRLLSDRFSAERPKGSFSTLEIQRTEQGDSAMYLCASSPQGTNSPLHFGNGTRLTVT.